This T cell receptor beta chain was retrieved from a study of shared clonotypes between healthy human individuals. The study, taken as a whole, reports: Blood was the only sampled material, and tissue repertoires likely differ.

Clones were read by immunoSEQ multiplex PCR, and TCRdb kept only the in-frame ones, dropping some. The table includes about 490,000 clones, around 73% detected once. This clone was recorded many times. The antigen is unknown. Germline trimming cut 8 bases from V and 6 bases from J; bases unmatched to any gene: 4. The CDR3 has 12 residues. Germline V gene lookup returns CDR1 MNHNS and CDR2 SASEGT. V usage is TRBV6-1 and J usage is TRBJ2-5, with 9 positions matching TRBD1. The sample was PBMCs. The receptor was isolated from a woman aged 40 to 49 in good health. Some clones in this sample may be carry-over from other donors' samples. The CDR3 DNA is TGTGCCAGCGCACAGGGGGCGAAGACCCAGTACTTC. Residues: CASAQGAKTQYF.